These 5 T cell receptor beta chains originate from one sample sequenced in a study of cytomegalovirus exposure and HLA in healthy donors. Both 60 Vbeta primers and 13 Jbeta primers went into the PCR. Clones were sequenced by immunoSEQ multiplex PCR, and TCRdb holds only the in-frame ones, with some missing. The sample contains some 150,000 clones, 70% to 85% of which appear only once. Input material: PBMCs. Receptors were obtained from a man younger than 40 in good health and CMV-seropositive.

The chain carries TRBV6-5 and TRBJ2-1; 10 nucleotides match TRBD1. Trimming took 5 bases from V and 7 from J; bases not matched to a gene: 5. Per the germline V gene, CDR1 is MNHEY and CDR2 is SVGAGI. This CDR3 has 14 residues. The CDR3 loop reads CASSRPDRGNEQFF. The CDR3 nucleotides read TGTGCCAGCAGTAGACCGGACAGGGGGAATGAGCAGTTCTTC.

The chain carries TRBV7-3 and TRBJ1-1; 8 bases map to TRBD1. The V gene's germline CDR1 is SGHTA and CDR2 FQGTGA. V gave up 2 bases and J gave up 2 bases; unmatched junction bases: 1. The CDR3 is made up of 14 amino acids. DNA for the CDR3: TGTGCCAGCAGCTTAGACAGGGGTAACACTGAAGCTTTCTTT. Its protein product is CASSLDRGNTEAFF. Variable domain in full (rest from reference TRBV7-3 and TRBJ1-1): GAGVSQTPSNKVTEKGKYVELRCDPISGHTALYWYRQSLGQGPEFLIYFQGTGAADDSGLPNDRFFAVRPEGSVSTLKIQRTERGDSAVYLCASSLDRGNTEAFFGQGTRLTVV.

The CDR3 loop reads CASSRLTGVYEQYF. The CDR3 DNA reads TGTGCCAGCAGCCGCCTGACAGGGGTCTACGAGCAGTACTTC. This chain connects TRBV7-9 to TRBJ2-7, with 8 nucleotides matching TRBD1. The CDR3 consists of 14 residues. The V segment lost 5 bases and the J segment 3 bases; nucleotides outside the gene matches: 6. Germline CDR1 is SEHNR and CDR2 is FQNEAQ (reference sequence).

CDR3 region: CASSLVLGPGSPLHF. The CDR3 nucleotides are TGTGCCAGCAGCTTAGTGCTGGGGCCAGGTTCACCCCTCCACTTT. This sequence joins TRBV7-2 and TRBJ1-6; possibly TRBD1 for D (5 bases). Germline CDR1 SGHTA, CDR2 FQGNSA. V was trimmed by 1 base and J by 9 bases, leaving 13 bases between them. CDR3 length: 15 residues. The variable domain in full, with the rest retrieved from reference TRBV7-2 and TRBJ1-6, is GAGVSQSPSNKVTEKGKDVELRCDPISGHTALYWYRQSLGQGLEFLIYFQGNSAPDKSGLPSDRFSAERTGGSVSTLTIQRTQQEDSAVYLCASSLVLGPGSPLHFGNGTRLTVT.

The sample holds a few counts of this clone. This chain links TRBV29-1 with TRBJ2-3, with D possibly being TRBD2 (6 bases). This CDR3 region has 13 residues. Germline loops: CDR1 SQVTM, CDR2 ANQGSEA. V dropped 8 bases and J dropped 2 bases, with 14 bases sitting between them. The CDR3 protein is CSTTRDSTDTQYF. DNA for the CDR3: TGCAGCACCACTCGGGACTCCACAGATACGCAGTATTTT.